These T cell receptor beta chains were read from a single sample in a study of T cell responses to AZD1222 COVID-19 vaccine. Here immunoSEQ multiplex PCR was the method, and the copy in TCRdb shows in-frame clones only, minus some. Among about 100,000 clones listed, 92% were seen once. This specimen was peripheral blood, taken on day 0 of AZD1222 vaccination. All receptors derive from an adult in good health. CDR3s include the opening cysteine and the closing phenylalanine or tryptophan. The D gene is left open where the match is weak. Part of the rows lack a size; the others show once, few, many or a class for expanded clones.

v_call	clone_size	d_call	j_call	cdr3_aa	cdr3_nt
TRBV24-1	NA	NA	TRBJ2-7	CATSDRGYEQYF	TGTGCCACCAGTGACAGGGGCTACGAGCAGTACTTC
TRBV15	once	NA	TRBJ1-5	CATSRVLKEPQHF	TGTGCCACCAGCAGAGTATTAAAGGAGCCCCAGCATTTT
TRBV7-9	NA	NA	TRBJ1-6	CASSLAGDHSPLHF	TGTGCCAGCAGCTTAGCAGGGGACCATTCACCCCTCCACTTT
TRBV29-1	NA	NA	TRBJ1-1	CSVVTSGPEAFF	TGCAGCGTTGTCACCTCAGGGCCTGAAGCTTTCTTT
TRBV28	NA	NA	TRBJ2-7	CASSFRLQGFLGYEQYF	TGTGCCAGCAGTTTCCGCCTTCAGGGGTTTCTAGGGTACGAGCAGTACTTC
TRBV7-3	NA	NA	TRBJ2-1	CASSLIGGTRPHNEQFF	TGTGCCAGCAGCTTAATTGGCGGGACCCGCCCGCACAATGAGCAGTTCTTC
TRBV28	NA	NA	TRBJ1-6	CASRNPGLELSPLHF	TGTGCCAGCAGAAATCCGGGACTTGAGTTATCTCCCCTCCACTTT
TRBV5-6	NA	TRBD1	TRBJ1-2	CASSRRGTGVYGYTF	TGTGCCAGCAGCCGGAGGGGGACAGGTGTCTATGGCTACACCTTC
TRBV7-3	NA	NA	TRBJ2-1	CASSRRRLLSYNEQFF	TGTGCCAGCAGCCGTCGTCGACTTCTGTCCTACAATGAGCAGTTCTTC
TRBV2	NA	TRBD1	TRBJ1-4	CASSDTDRVDEKLFF	TGTGCCAGCAGTGACACAGACAGGGTGGATGAAAAACTGTTTTTT
TRBV2	NA	NA	TRBJ1-2	CASLYRDPGYGYTF	TGTGCCAGCCTATACCGGGACCCCGGCTATGGCTACACCTTC
TRBV7-9	NA	TRBD2	TRBJ2-5	CASSLAGGLKQETQYF	TGTGCCAGCAGCCTAGCGGGGGGGCTGAAACAAGAGACCCAGTACTTC